This entry lists 14 T cell receptor beta chains sequenced from one sample in a study of T cells after yellow fever vaccination. TCRdb reprocessed the 5' RACE reads with MiXCR, giving one entry per CDR3 protein. The sample contains approximately 330,000 distinct CDR3 sequences, around 12% of which appear only once. Sequenced here: CD4+ T cells sorted from PBMCs, sampled 15 days after the yellow fever booster vaccination. These receptors were obtained from a man in his late teens or twenties who received the YFV17D yellow fever vaccine.

V gene TRBV7-3 combines with J gene TRBJ1-2; D remains unclear. The CDR3 has 13 amino acids. The V end was cut by 4 bases, the J end by 10 bases, with 16 bases between. The V gene's germline CDR1 is SGHTA and CDR2 FQGTGA. The CDR3, as DNA: TGTGCCAGCAGCTCAGGAATGGGCCGTACCTACACCTTC. Translation gives CASSSGMGRTYTF.

About this clonotype itself: This may arise from a read error, as a much more abundant clone is one base away. The J gene is TRBJ1-2, the V gene TRBV5-5; D not certain. Germline lookup yields CDR1 SGHKS and CDR2 YYEKEE (reference sequence). The CDR3 spans 11 residues. V was trimmed by 4 bases and J by 7 bases, leaving 8 bases between them. The DNA of the CDR3 is TGTGCCAGCAGCCGGGTCTCTGGCTACACCTTC. Its translation: CASSRVSGYTF. Together with reference TRBV5-5 and TRBJ1-2, the CDR3 gives the full variable domain: DAGVTQSPTHLIKTRGQQVTLRCSPISGHKSVSWYQQVLGQGPQFIFQYYEKEERGRGNFPDRFSARQFPNYSSELNVNALLLGDSALYLCASSRVSGYTFGSGTRLTVV.

This clonotype was counted only a few times. The CDR3 spells CASRGTGEQYV. As DNA, the CDR3 is TGTGCCAGCAGGGGGACAGGCGAGCAGTACGTC. The V and J genes are TRBV9 and TRBJ2-7; TRBD1 matches 8 bases. V shed 5 bases, J shed 6 bases, and the junction held 1 base outside the gene matches. Germline CDR1 is SGDLS and CDR2 is YYNGEE. The CDR3 covers 11 residues.

Here the CDR3 DNA reads TGTGCCAGCAGCTCGCCCGAATCAGGGTCCTACGAGCAGTACGTC. Its protein is CASSSPESGSYEQYV. The rearrangement joins TRBV7-9 to TRBJ2-7; a possible D gene is TRBD1 (5 bases). With 4 bases removed from V and 1 base from J, the gap between germline ends came to 14 bases. Germline CDR1 and CDR2: SEHNR and FQNEAQ (reference sequence). This CDR3 has 15 residues.

This clonotype was seen only a few times. This sequence joins TRBV7-9 and TRBJ2-1; D not certain. The CDR3 sequence is 13 residues long. Germline lookup yields CDR1 SEHNR and CDR2 FQNEAQ (reference sequence). The ends were cut back, 1 base at V and 15 bases at J, with 16 bases in the middle. CDR3 sequence reads: CASSLGPVESRFF. CDR3 sequence (DNA): TGTGCCAGCAGCTTAGGGCCCGTTGAGAGTCGGTTCTTC.

This chain connects TRBV7-2 to TRBJ1-2, with a possible D match to TRBD1 (5 bases). V was shortened by 7 bases and J by 6 bases, with 21 bases between the two germline ends. The CDR3 extends over 15 amino acids. Germline V CDR1 and CDR2: SGHTA, FQGNSA. CDR3 DNA sequence: TGTGCCAGCATCACGGAGAGGTCCGGGGGTGATGGCTACACCTTC. It is translated as CASITERSGGDGYTF.

This clonotype was recorded many times. The chain uses TRBV20-1 and TRBJ1-4; 7 nucleotides line up with TRBD1. CDR3 length: 13 residues. The germline CDR1 and CDR2 sequences are DFQATT and SNEGSKA (reference sequence). V gave up 1 base and J gave up 7 bases; unmatched junction bases: 3. The CDR3 DNA reads as TGCAGTGCTAGAGGTTCAGGGGGTGAAAAACTGTTTTTT. It yields the protein CSARGSGGEKLFF.

This chain links TRBV5-1 with TRBJ1-1, with a possible D match to TRBD1 (5 bases). The germline CDR1 and CDR2 sequences are SGHRS and YFSETQ. This CDR3 has 12 residues. Trimming cost V 0 bases and J 8 bases, with 8 bases left between them. The CDR3 nucleotides are TGCGCCAGCAGCTTGGTGGGACTGGAAGCTTTCTTT. It specifies CASSLVGLEAFF.

This clonotype has a handful of counts. The chain joins TRBV2 to TRBJ2-4; D uncertain. Germline V CDR1 and CDR2: SNHLY, FYNNEI. This CDR3 region has 13 residues. Trimming cost V 8 bases and J 7 bases, with 15 bases left between them. CDR3 residues: CASVAGLGNIQYF. For the CDR3, the DNA is TGTGCCAGCGTCGCCGGGCTGGGGAACATTCAGTACTTC.

This clonotype was seen a few times. The chain employs TRBV7-3 and TRBJ2-6, with D unresolved. The CDR3 covers 14 residues. Trimming removed 2 bases at V and 2 bases at J, with 4 bases between. Per germline, CDR1 SGHTA and CDR2 FQGTGA. The CDR3 DNA sequence: TGTGCCAGCAGCTTAGAGCCTGGGGCCAACGTCCTGACTTTC. Translating gives CASSLEPGANVLTF.

In its sample, this clonotype was seen a few times. The J gene is TRBJ1-6, the V gene TRBV18, with 9 bases matching TRBD1. The CDR3 covers 15 residues. In germline, CDR1 is KGHSH, CDR2 LQKENI. V lost 4 bases to trimming and J lost 9 bases; unmatched junction nucleotides: 7. The CDR3 loop is CASSQRTGETSPLHF. DNA for the CDR3: TGTGCCAGCTCACAAAGGACAGGGGAAACTTCACCCCTCCACTTT.

This clonotype was detected a few times. The CDR3 loop is CASSARSANGYTF. For the CDR3, the DNA is TGTGCCAGCAGCGCCCGTTCCGCGAATGGCTACACCTTC. The chain recombines TRBV7-2 with TRBJ1-2, with no clear D. CDR1 SGHTA and CDR2 FQGNSA come from the germline V gene. This CDR3 spans 13 amino acids. Between the trimmed V and J ends, which lost 5 bases and 6 bases, there was a span of 13 bases. Looking up the rest from reference TRBV7-2 and TRBJ1-2 gives the full variable domain: GAGVSQSPSNKVTEKGKDVELRCDPISGHTALYWYRQSLGQGLEFLIYFQGNSAPDKSGLPSDRFSAERTGGSVSTLTIQRTQQEDSAVYLCASSARSANGYTFGSGTRLTVV.

The chain carries TRBV5-1 and TRBJ1-3; no definite D call. The germline V and J ends were trimmed by 1 base and 0 bases, with 11 bases remaining between them. This CDR3 region has 16 residues. Germline CDR1 and CDR2: SGHRS and YFSETQ. In DNA, the CDR3 is TGCGCCAGCAGCTTGTTTCAGGCCAGCTCTGGAAACACCATATATTTT. As protein: CASSLFQASSGNTIYF. Together with reference TRBV5-1 and TRBJ1-3, the CDR3 gives the full variable domain: KAGVTQTPRYLIKTRGQQVTLSCSPISGHRSVSWYQQTPGQGLQFLFEYFSETQRNKGNFPGRFSGRQFSNSRSEMNVSTLELGDSALYLCASSLFQASSGNTIYFGEGSWLTVV.

This clonotype has more than one count but fewer than ten. J is TRBJ2-5 and V is TRBV20-1; D is unresolved. V was clipped by 0 bases and J by 9 bases, with 14 bases between them. The CDR3 is made up of 13 amino acids. The germline V gene encodes CDR1 DFQATT and CDR2 SNEGSKA (reference sequence). CDR3 sequence: CSARDGRVWAQYF. The CDR3 nucleotides are TGCAGTGCTAGAGATGGACGGGTTTGGGCCCAGTACTTC.